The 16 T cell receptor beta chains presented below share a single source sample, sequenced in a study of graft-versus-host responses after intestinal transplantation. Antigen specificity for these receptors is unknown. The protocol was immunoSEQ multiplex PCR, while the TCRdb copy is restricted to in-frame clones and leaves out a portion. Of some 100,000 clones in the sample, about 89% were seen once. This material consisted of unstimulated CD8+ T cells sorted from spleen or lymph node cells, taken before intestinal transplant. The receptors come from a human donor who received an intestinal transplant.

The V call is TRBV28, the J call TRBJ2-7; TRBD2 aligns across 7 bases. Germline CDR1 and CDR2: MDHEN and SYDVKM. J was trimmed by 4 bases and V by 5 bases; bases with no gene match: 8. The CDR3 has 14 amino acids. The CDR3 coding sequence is TGTGCCAGCAGTCCCGGACTAGGCCCATACGAGCAGTACTTC. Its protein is CASSPGLGPYEQYF.

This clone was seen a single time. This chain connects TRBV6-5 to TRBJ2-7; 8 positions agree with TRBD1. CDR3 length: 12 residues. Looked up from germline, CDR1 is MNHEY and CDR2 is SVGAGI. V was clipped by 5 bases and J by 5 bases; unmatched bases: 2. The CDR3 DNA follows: TGTGCCAGCAGTCTACAGGGGGACGAGCAGTACTTC. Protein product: CASSLQGDEQYF.

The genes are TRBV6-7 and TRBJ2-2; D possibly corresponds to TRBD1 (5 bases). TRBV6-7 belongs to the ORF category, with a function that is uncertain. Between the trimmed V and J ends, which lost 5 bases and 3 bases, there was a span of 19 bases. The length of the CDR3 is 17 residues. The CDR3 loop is CASSDNRTPIYTGELFF. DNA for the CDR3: TGTGCCAGCAGTGACAATAGGACACCTATCTACACCGGGGAGCTGTTTTTT.

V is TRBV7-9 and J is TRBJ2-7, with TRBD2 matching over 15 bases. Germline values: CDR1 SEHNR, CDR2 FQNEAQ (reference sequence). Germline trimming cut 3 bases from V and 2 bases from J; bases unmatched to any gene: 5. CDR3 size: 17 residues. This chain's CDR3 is CASSFGLAGGVPYEQYF. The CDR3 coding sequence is TGTGCCAGCAGCTTCGGACTAGCGGGAGGGGTCCCCTACGAGCAGTACTTC.

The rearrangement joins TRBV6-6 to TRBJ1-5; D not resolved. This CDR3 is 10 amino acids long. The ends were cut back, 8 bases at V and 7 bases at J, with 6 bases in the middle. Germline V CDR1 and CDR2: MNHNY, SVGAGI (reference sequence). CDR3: CASGLQPQHF. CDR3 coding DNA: TGTGCCAGCGGTTTGCAGCCCCAGCATTTT.

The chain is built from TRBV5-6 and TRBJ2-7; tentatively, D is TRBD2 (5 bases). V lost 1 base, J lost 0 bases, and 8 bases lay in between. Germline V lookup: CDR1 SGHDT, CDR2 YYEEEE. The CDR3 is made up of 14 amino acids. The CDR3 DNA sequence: TGTGCCAGCAGCTTGTCGGGGAGCTCCTACGAGCAGTACTTC. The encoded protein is CASSLSGSSYEQYF.

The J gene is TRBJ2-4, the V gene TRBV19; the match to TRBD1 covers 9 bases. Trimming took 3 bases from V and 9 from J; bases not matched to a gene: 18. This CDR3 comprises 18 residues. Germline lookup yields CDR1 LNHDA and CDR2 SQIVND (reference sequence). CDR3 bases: TGTGCCAGTAGTATTACATCTATAGGACAGGGGAGGAGGGGCATTCAGTACTTC. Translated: CASSITSIGQGRRGIQYF.

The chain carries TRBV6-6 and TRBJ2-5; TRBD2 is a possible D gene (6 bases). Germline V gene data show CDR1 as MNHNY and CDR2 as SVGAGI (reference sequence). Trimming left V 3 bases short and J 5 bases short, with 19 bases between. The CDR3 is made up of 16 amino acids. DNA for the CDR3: TGTGCCAGCAGTTATTTGGGACTTCCCGTCGGGGAGACCCAGTACTTC. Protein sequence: CASSYLGLPVGETQYF.

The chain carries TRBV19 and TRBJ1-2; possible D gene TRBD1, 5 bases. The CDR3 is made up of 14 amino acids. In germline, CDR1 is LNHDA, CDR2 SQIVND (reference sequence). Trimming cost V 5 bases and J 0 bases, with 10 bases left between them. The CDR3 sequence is CASSFGGPNYGYTF. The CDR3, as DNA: TGTGCCAGTAGTTTCGGGGGTCCTAACTATGGCTACACCTTC.

The CDR3 protein is CASSYNPRTGWLGTQYF. The CDR3 DNA follows: TGTGCCAGCAGCTACAACCCCCGGACAGGGTGGCTGGGGACCCAGTACTTC. J is TRBJ2-5 and V is TRBV5-5, with 8 bases that match TRBD1. CDR3 length: 17 amino acids. The germline V gene encodes CDR1 SGHKS and CDR2 YYEKEE (reference sequence). With V trimmed by 3 bases and J by 7 bases, 17 bases remained unmatched. Using reference TRBV5-5 and TRBJ2-5 for the parts outside the CDR3, the full variable domain is DAGVTQSPTHLIKTRGQQVTLRCSPISGHKSVSWYQQVLGQGPQFIFQYYEKEERGRGNFPDRFSARQFPNYSSELNVNALLLGDSALYLCASSYNPRTGWLGTQYFGPGTRLLVL.

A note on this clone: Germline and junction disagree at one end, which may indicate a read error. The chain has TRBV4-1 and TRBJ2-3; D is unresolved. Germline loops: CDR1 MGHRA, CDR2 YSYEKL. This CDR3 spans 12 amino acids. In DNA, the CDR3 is TGCGCCAGCAGCCAAGACGGGTCCCGGTCGAATTTT. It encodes CASSQDGSRSNF.

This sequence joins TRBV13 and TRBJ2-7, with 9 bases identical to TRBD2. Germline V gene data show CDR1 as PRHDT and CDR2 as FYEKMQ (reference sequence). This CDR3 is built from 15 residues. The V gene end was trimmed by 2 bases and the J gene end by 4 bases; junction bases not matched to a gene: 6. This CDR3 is CASSLSPAGGYEQYF. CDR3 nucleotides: TGTGCCAGCAGCTTATCTCCAGCGGGAGGTTACGAGCAGTACTTC.

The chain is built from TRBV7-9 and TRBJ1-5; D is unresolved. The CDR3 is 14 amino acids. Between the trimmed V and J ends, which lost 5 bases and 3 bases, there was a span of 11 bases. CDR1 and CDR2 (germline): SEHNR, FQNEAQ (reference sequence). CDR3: CASSVAGYNQPQHF. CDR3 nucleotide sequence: TGTGCCAGCAGCGTGGCAGGCTACAATCAGCCCCAGCATTTT.

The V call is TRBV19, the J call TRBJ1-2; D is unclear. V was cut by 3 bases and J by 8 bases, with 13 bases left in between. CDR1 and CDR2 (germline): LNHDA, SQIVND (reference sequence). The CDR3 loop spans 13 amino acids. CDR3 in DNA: TGTGCCAGTAGTATGTGGGAGCTTGGCGGCTACACCTTC. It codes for CASSMWELGGYTF.

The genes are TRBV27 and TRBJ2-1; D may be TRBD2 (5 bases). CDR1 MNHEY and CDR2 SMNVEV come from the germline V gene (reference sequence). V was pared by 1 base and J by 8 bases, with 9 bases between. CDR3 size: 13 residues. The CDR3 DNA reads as TGTGCCAGCAGTTTATTGTACGGGGATGAGCAGTTCTTC. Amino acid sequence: CASSLLYGDEQFF.

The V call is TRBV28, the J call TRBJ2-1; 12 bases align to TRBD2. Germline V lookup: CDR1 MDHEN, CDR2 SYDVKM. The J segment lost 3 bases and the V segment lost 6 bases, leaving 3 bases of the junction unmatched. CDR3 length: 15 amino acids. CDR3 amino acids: CASSRLAGVYNEQFF. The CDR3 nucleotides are TGTGCCAGCAGCCGACTAGCGGGAGTCTACAATGAGCAGTTCTTC.